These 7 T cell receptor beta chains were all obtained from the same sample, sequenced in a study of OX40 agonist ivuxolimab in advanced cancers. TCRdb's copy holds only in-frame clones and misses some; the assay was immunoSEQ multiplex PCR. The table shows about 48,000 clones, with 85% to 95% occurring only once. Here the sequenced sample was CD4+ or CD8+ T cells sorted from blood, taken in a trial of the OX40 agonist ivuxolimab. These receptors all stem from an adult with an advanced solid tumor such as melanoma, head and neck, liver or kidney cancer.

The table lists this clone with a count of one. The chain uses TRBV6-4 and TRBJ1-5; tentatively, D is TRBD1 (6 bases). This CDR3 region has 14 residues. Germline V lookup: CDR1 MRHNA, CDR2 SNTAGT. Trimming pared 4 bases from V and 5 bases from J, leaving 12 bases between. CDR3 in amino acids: CASSVVQGDQPQHF. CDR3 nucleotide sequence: TGTGCCAGCAGTGTGGTACAGGGCGATCAGCCCCAGCATTTT.

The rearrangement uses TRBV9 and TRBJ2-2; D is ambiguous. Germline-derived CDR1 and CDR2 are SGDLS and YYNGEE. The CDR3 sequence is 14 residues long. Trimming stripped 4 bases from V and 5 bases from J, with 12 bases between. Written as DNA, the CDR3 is TGTGCCAGCAGCTTACAATACGGGACCGGGGAGCTGTTTTTT. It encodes CASSLQYGTGELFF.

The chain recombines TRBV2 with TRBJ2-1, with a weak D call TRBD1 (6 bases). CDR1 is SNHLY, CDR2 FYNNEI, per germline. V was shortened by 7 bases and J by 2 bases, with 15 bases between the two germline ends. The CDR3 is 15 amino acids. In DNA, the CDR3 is TGTGCCAGCATCAATTTCCGGGACACCTACAATGAGCAGTTCTTC. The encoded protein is CASINFRDTYNEQFF.

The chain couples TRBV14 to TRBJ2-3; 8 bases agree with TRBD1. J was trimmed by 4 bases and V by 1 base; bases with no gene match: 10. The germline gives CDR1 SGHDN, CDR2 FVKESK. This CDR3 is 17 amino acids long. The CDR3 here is CASSQVSWTGLADTQYF. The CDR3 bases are TGTGCCAGCAGCCAAGTTTCTTGGACAGGGCTTGCAGATACGCAGTATTTT.

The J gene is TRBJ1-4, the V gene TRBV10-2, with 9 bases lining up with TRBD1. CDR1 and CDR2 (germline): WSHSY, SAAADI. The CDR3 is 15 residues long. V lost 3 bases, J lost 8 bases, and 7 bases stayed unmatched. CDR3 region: CASSDPGTGQEKLFF. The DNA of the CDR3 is TGCGCCAGCAGTGACCCCGGGACAGGGCAAGAAAAACTGTTTTTT.

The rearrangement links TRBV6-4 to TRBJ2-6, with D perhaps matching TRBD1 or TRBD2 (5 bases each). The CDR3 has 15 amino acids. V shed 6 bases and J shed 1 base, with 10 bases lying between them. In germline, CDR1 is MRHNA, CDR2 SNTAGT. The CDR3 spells CASSVEGSGANVLTF. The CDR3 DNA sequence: TGTGCCAGCAGCGTCGAGGGGTCTGGGGCCAACGTCCTGACTTTC.

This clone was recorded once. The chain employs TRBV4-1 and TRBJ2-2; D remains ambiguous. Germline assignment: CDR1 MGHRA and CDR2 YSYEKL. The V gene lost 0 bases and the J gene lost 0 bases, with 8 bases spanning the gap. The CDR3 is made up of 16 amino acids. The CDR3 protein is CASSQDTRTNTGELFF. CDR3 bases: TGCGCCAGCAGCCAAGATACTCGCACGAACACCGGGGAGCTGTTTTTT.